The rows below give T cell receptor beta chains drawn from one sample of a study of STAT5B mutations in CD4+ large granular lymphocyte leukemia. This table comes from immunoSEQ multiplex PCR, and its TCRdb copy is limited to in-frame clones, with some not included. The repertoire holds about 22,000 clones, with roughly 80% as singletons. Material for sequencing was CD4+ T cells from blood buffy coats. The receptor source for this set is a human donor in good health. The CDR3 runs from the conserved cysteine through the conserved F or W. Fields, in order: J gene, V gene, CDR3 protein.

TRBJ2-7 TRBV28 CASRQGLPYEQYF
TRBJ2-1 TRBV15 CATSRERNYNEQFF
TRBJ2-7 TRBV4-2 CASSHGSRDWGSYEQYF
TRBJ2-7 TRBV28 CACVAGGALYEQYF
TRBJ1-5 TRBV7-2 CASSLGIGGNQPQHF
TRBJ2-6 TRBV9 CASSVTTGSGANVLTF
TRBJ2-1 TRBV18 CASSGQSSYNEQFF
TRBJ2-5 TRBV15 CATSRVGSGGLGETQYF
TRBJ1-6 TRBV5-8 CASSFDRADSPLHF
TRBJ2-2 TRBV9 CASSVSSGPGELFF
TRBJ2-3 TRBV5-1 CASSRGVTTDTQYF
TRBJ2-7 TRBV5-1 CASSLLVQGYEQYF
TRBJ2-4 TRBV19 CASSPRTGEKNIQYF
TRBJ1-1 TRBV7-9 CASSGPSTGTEAFF
TRBJ2-1 TRBV7-2 CASRPGLAGGVEQFF
TRBJ2-5 TRBV11-2 CASSLDHGTARPGTQYF
TRBJ1-1 TRBV18 CASSPTLQLAGTEAFF